A single sample gave rise to the 13 T cell receptor beta chains below, sequenced in a study of cytomegalovirus exposure and HLA in healthy donors. The PCR employed 60 Vbeta primers together with 13 Jbeta primers. Repertoires were generated with immunoSEQ multiplex PCR, while TCRdb's copy carries only in-frame clones and drops some. This sample has about 100,000 clones; approximately 76% occur once, and the top ten carry 4.1%. The specimen was PBMCs. All receptors derive from a man aged 40-55 years in good health and CMV-seronegative.

This clone showed up just a few times. The chain combines TRBV9 with TRBJ1-3, with 9 bases aligning to TRBD1. CDR1 is SGDLS and CDR2 is YYNGEE in the germline V gene. After removal of 4 bases from V and 2 bases from J, the junction contained 10 bases not matched to a gene. The CDR3 sequence is 17 residues long. CDR3 sequence: CASSPWRDRAAGNTIYF. CDR3 coding DNA: TGTGCCAGCAGCCCATGGCGGGACAGGGCAGCTGGAAACACCATATATTTT.

This chain links TRBV6-4 with TRBJ2-2; 14 positions match TRBD2. CDR3 length: 19 residues. The J segment lost 4 bases and the V segment lost 5 bases, leaving 12 bases of the junction unmatched. Germline CDR1 MRHNA, CDR2 SNTAGT. The CDR3 protein is CASSPGLAGAPLGTGELFF. CDR3 nucleotide sequence: TGTGCCAGCAGTCCGGGACTAGCGGGGGCCCCGCTGGGCACCGGGGAGCTGTTTTTT.

Concerning this clone itself: Other nucleotide sequences from this sample produce the same CDR3. V gene TRBV28 combines with J gene TRBJ1-4, with D maybe TRBD1 (5 bases). Trimming cost V 2 bases and J 4 bases, with 8 bases left between them. This CDR3 region has 14 residues. Looked up from germline, CDR1 is MDHEN and CDR2 is SYDVKM. As DNA, the CDR3 is TGTGCCAGCAGTTTAAGACAGATTAATGAAAAACTGTTTTTT. It yields the protein CASSLRQINEKLFF.

The genes are TRBV21-1 and TRBJ2-7; TRBD1 is the table's D call, not checked against the DNA. TRBV21-1 is assigned pseudogene status. The CDR3 sequence is 16 residues long. In nucleotides, the CDR3 is TGTGCCAGCAGCTCCCCCTTTGCCGGGACAGGGGGCGAGCAGTACGTC. Protein: CASSSPFAGTGGEQYV.

The J gene is TRBJ2-5, the V gene TRBV11-1, with 7 bases fitting TRBD1. With the DNA end fitting TRBJ2-7 better, the J assignment may be wrong. CDR1 and CDR2 (germline): SGHAT, FQDESV (reference sequence). The CDR3 runs to 15 residues. The CDR3 DNA reads TGTGCCAGCAGCTTAATGGGGACAGTGAGCTACGAGCAGTACTTC. As protein: CASSLMGTVSYEQYF.

This clone was picked up a small number of times. V gene TRBV7-2 combines with J gene TRBJ2-7; the D is unclear. This CDR3 is 12 amino acids long. From germline, CDR1 is SGHTA and CDR2 FQGNSA. V was trimmed by 4 bases and J by 4 bases, leaving 8 bases between them. Here the CDR3 reads CASSSSLYEQYF. The CDR3 DNA sequence: TGTGCCAGCAGCTCGTCCTTGTACGAGCAGTACTTC.

This clone has just a few counts. The chain employs TRBV6-1 and TRBJ1-6; D gene uncertain. Trimming removed 3 bases from V and 8 bases from J, with 14 bases in between. The germline gives CDR1 MNHNS, CDR2 SASEGT. CDR3 length: 15 residues. CDR3 protein: CASSDGVFDYSPLHF. In nucleotides, the CDR3 is TGTGCCAGCAGTGACGGGGTTTTTGATTATTCACCCCTCCACTTT.

The V gene is TRBV12-5, the J gene TRBJ1-1; tentatively, D is TRBD1 (5 bases). Per the germline V gene, CDR1 is LGHNT and CDR2 is FRNRAP. The CDR3 length is 15 residues. With 0 bases removed from V and 0 bases from J, the gap between germline ends came to 8 bases. CDR3 DNA sequence: TGTGCTAGTGGTTTGGTAGCAGGGCTGAACACTGAAGCTTTCTTT. Residues: CASGLVAGLNTEAFF.

V usage is TRBV7-9 and J usage is TRBJ1-1; D call uncertain. Germline CDR1 and CDR2: SEHNR and FQNEAQ (reference sequence). The CDR3 is 15 residues long. Trimming took off 3 bases at V and 0 bases at J, with 11 bases between the two ends. The CDR3 nucleotides read TGTGCCAGCAGCTTGCAGTCGGGGATGAACACTGAAGCTTTCTTT. It codes for CASSLQSGMNTEAFF.

This chain connects TRBV13 to TRBJ1-2, with 9 bases lining up with TRBD1. CDR3 length: 18 amino acids. The trim removed 3 bases at V and 3 bases at J, leaving 14 bases unmatched. Germline CDR1 and CDR2: PRHDT and FYEKMQ (reference sequence). CDR3 sequence: CASSFPGQGSLSDYGYTF. In DNA form, the CDR3 reads TGTGCCAGCAGCTTTCCGGGACAGGGCTCCCTTAGTGACTATGGCTACACCTTC.

The rearrangement links TRBV10-3 to TRBJ1-2; TRBD1 is a possible D gene (5 bases). The germline V and J ends were trimmed by 0 bases and 4 bases, with 6 bases remaining between them. This CDR3 spans 13 amino acids. Germline V lookup: CDR1 ENHRY, CDR2 SYGVKD. The CDR3 spells CAISESTVYGYTF. Here the CDR3 DNA reads TGTGCCATCAGTGAGTCGACAGTCTATGGCTACACCTTC.

This clone was observed a few times. The chain combines TRBV28 with TRBJ1-5; 10 nucleotides agree with TRBD1. The V segment lost 6 bases and the J segment 2 bases; nucleotides outside the gene matches: 4. CDR3 length: 15 residues. CDR1 and CDR2 (germline): MDHEN, SYDVKM. The CDR3 loop is CASSSGTGGNQPQHF. CDR3 sequence (DNA): TGTGCCAGCAGCTCCGGGACAGGGGGCAATCAGCCCCAGCATTTT.

This clone was detected once. This chain links TRBV7-3 with TRBJ2-1, with no clear D. With 0 bases removed from V and 6 bases from J, the gap between germline ends came to 9 bases. The germline V gene has CDR1 SGHTA and CDR2 FQGTGA. The CDR3 has 14 residues. In nucleotides, the CDR3 is TGTGCCAGCAGCTTAACCCGCTTCGGCAATGAGCAGTTCTTC. This encodes CASSLTRFGNEQFF.